This T cell receptor (beta chain) was documented in a study of T cells after yellow fever vaccination. TCRdb re-derived calls from the 5' RACE reads in MiXCR, one entry per CDR3 protein. The repertoire has 300,000 to 350,000 distinct CDR3 sequences, roughly 4.3% of them found once; the top ten carry roughly 26%. This clonotype was seen ten or more times. V lost 5 bases and J lost 5; bases outside the gene matches: 8. Germline V lookup: CDR1 SGHVS, CDR2 FNYEAQ. There are 14 residues in the CDR3. This receptor was identified in a man aged 18 to 29 who received the YFV17D yellow fever vaccine. This specimen consisted of PBMCs, obtained 5 days after the yellow fever booster vaccination. The gene calls are TRBV7-6 and TRBJ1-1, with 7 nucleotides matching TRBD1. The CDR3 is CASSQTGRGTEAFF. CDR3 sequence (DNA): TGTGCCAGCAGCCAGACAGGGCGGGGGACTGAAGCTTTCTTT.